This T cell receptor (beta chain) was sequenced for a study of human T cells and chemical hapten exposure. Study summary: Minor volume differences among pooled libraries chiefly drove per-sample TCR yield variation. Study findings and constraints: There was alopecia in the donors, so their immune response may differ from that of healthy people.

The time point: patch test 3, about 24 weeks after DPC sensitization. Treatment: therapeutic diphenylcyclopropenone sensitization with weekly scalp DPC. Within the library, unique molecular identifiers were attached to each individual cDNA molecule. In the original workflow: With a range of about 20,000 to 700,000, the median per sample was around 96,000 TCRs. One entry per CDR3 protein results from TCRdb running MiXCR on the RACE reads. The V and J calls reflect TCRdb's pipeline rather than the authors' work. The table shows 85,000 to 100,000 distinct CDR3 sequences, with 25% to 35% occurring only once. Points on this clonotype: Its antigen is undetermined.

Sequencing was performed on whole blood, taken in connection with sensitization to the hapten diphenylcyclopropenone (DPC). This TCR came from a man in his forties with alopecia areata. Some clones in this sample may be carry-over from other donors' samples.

In DNA, the CDR3 is TGTGCCAGCAGTTTTACTCTCTACGAGCAGTACTTC. As protein: CASSFTLYEQYF. V gene TRBV12-3 or TRBV12-4 combines with J gene TRBJ2-7; no firm D call. With 3 bases removed from V and 3 bases from J, the gap between germline ends came to 6 bases. CDR3 size: 12 residues.